This T cell receptor (beta chain) was retrieved from a study of CD8 T cells in Susac syndrome. Sequencing of TCR beta, carried out with a high-throughput approach, was applied to CD8+ and CD4+ T cells from the blood. The authors negatively isolated CD8+ and CD4+ T cells and FACS-enriched TEMRA cells. A quantity of roughly 0.5 to 1 ug RNA underwent reverse transcription using random hexamers. TCRdb reanalysed the immunoSEQ multiplex PCR reads using MiXCR and keeps one entry per CDR3 protein. There are hundreds of thousands of distinct CDR3 sequences in the sample; 93% occur only once, and 0.055% to 0.075% lies in the top ten. V shed 0 bases and J shed 0 bases, with 11 bases lying between them. This CDR3 spans 17 amino acids. Germline V gene sequence: CDR1 SEHNR, CDR2 FQNEAQ (reference sequence).

The sequencing sample was made of CD4+ T cells from PBMCs. This sequence joins TRBV7-9 and TRBJ2-2; the D gene is possibly TRBD1 (6 bases). This TCR was recovered from a human donor with multiple sclerosis. CDR3 coding DNA: TGTGCCAGCAGCTTAGCGGTAGGGGGAGCGAACACCGGGGAGCTGTTTTTT. Protein sequence: CASSLAVGGANTGELFF.